The 13 T cell receptor beta chains given below trace back to one sample, sequenced in a study of follicular helper T cells after annual influenza vaccination (dated by TCRdb to 2017 to 2019). The sample's time point label is to be understood as: 2015-2016 season, pre-vaccination. Library preparation used the immunoSEQ multiplex PCR assay. What TCRdb holds here is the immuneACCESS table cut down to in-frame rearrangements. Part of the clones is not present; checked against another copy, under half of the missing clones reflect an unresolved V gene, and the others are unexplained. A total of some 5,100 clones appear in this sample, about 82% of them only once. The ten largest clones add up to approximately 0.73% of the sample. The sample consisted of CXCR5- memory CD4+ T cells sorted from blood, taken on the day of influenza vaccination. What the cell subset or site label conveys for this sample: CXCR5- memory CD4 T cells. Receptor source: an adult who received the influenza vaccine.

The chain has TRBV5-4 and TRBJ1-1; D not resolved. CDR3 length equals 16 residues. Germline V gives CDR1 SGHNT, CDR2 YYREEE (reference sequence). Trimming took off 4 bases at V and 1 base at J, with 17 bases between the two ends. CDR3 sequence reads: CASSLPRTGSNTEAFF. Here the CDR3 DNA reads TGTGCCAGCAGCCTACCTCGGACGGGGTCGAACACTGAAGCTTTCTTT.

J is TRBJ2-5 and V is TRBV7-9; D is undetermined. CDR1 is SEHNR and CDR2 is FQNEAQ in the germline V gene (reference sequence). The ends were cut back, 6 bases at V and 5 bases at J, with 13 bases in the middle. This CDR3 spans 13 amino acids. In nucleotides, the CDR3 is TGTGCCAGCAGTTCAGACTCCAGGGAGACCCAGTACTTC. This translates into CASSSDSRETQYF.

The chain employs TRBV19 and TRBJ1-2; D is undetermined. This CDR3 has 13 amino acids. V lost 3 bases and J 4 bases, leaving 9 bases between the germline ends. Per the germline V gene, CDR1 is LNHDA and CDR2 is SQIVND (reference sequence). The CDR3, as DNA: TGTGCCAGTAGTATGGGGTTGGGCTATGGCTACACCTTC. Translated, it gives CASSMGLGYGYTF.

The chain carries TRBV18 and TRBJ2-7; 11 bases agree with TRBD2. Trimming removed 4 bases from V and 6 bases from J; junction bases left unmatched: 5. Germline V gives CDR1 KGHSH, CDR2 LQKENI. The CDR3 sequence is 14 residues long. CDR3 DNA: TGTGCCAGCTCACGACTAGCGGGGACCGGCGAGCAGTACTTC. Translated: CASSRLAGTGEQYF.

J is TRBJ2-5 and V is TRBV4-1; D not resolved. The germline V gene has CDR1 MGHRA and CDR2 YSYEKL. V dropped 1 base and J dropped 1 base, with 4 bases sitting between them. The CDR3 sequence is 13 residues long. Here the CDR3 DNA reads TGCGCCAGCAGCCAAGGGGTCCAAGAGACCCAGTACTTC. Translating it yields CASSQGVQETQYF.

This chain links TRBV6-6 with TRBJ2-3, with 7 bases that match TRBD1. Germline CDR1 MNHNY, CDR2 SVGAGI (reference sequence). Unmatched junction bases numbered 5, after V lost 6 bases and J lost 2 bases. There are 14 residues in the CDR3. CDR3: CASRPGQLTDTQYF. The CDR3 region has the DNA TGTGCCAGCAGACCGGGACAGCTCACAGATACGCAGTATTTT.

This chain connects TRBV6-5 to TRBJ2-7; maybe TRBD2 (6 bases). The CDR3 runs to 13 residues. Germline CDR1 reads MNHEY; CDR2 reads SVGAGI. V lost 5 bases and J 0 bases, leaving 8 bases between the germline ends. The CDR3 sequence is CASSAGSSYEQYF. The CDR3 DNA reads as TGTGCCAGCAGTGCCGGGAGCTCCTACGAGCAGTACTTC.

This rearrangement joins TRBV18 to TRBJ1-3; 7 bases are a match to TRBD1. This CDR3 is 17 amino acids long. V lost 3 bases and J lost 4; bases outside the gene matches: 12. CDR1 and CDR2 from the germline V gene are KGHSH and LQKENI. The CDR3 region has the DNA TGTGCCAGCTCACCGAGGGACAGAGAAATCTCCGGAAACACCATATATTTT. It encodes CASSPRDREISGNTIYF.

CDR3: CASSYSPGQAHTEAFF. Here the CDR3 DNA reads TGCGCCAGCAGTTACTCCCCCGGCCAGGCCCACACTGAAGCTTTCTTT. The chain has TRBV5-1 and TRBJ1-1; D uncertain. The CDR3 consists of 16 residues. The germline V and J ends were trimmed by 5 bases and 3 bases, with 20 bases remaining between them. CDR1 SGHRS and CDR2 YFSETQ come from the germline V gene.

This clone was observed once. This rearrangement joins TRBV29-1 to TRBJ2-7; tentatively, D is TRBD2 (5 bases). Germline lookup yields CDR1 SQVTM and CDR2 ANQGSEA. V shed 5 bases and J shed 0 bases, with 11 bases lying between them. The CDR3 sequence is 13 residues long. CDR3 coding DNA: TGCAGCGTTCGGGAACAAAGCTCCTACGAGCAGTACTTC. It yields the protein CSVREQSSYEQYF.

This chain links TRBV19 with TRBJ2-7; weak D call: TRBD1 (5 bases). CDR1 LNHDA and CDR2 SQIVND come from the germline V gene (reference sequence). The CDR3 extends over 14 amino acids. Trimming removed 5 bases from V and 4 bases from J, with 15 bases in between. The CDR3 nucleotides read TGTGCCAGTAGTGGGCAGGGTCAAACTTACGAGCAGTACTTC. Protein sequence: CASSGQGQTYEQYF. The full variable domain, in which reference TRBV19 and TRBJ2-7 provide the parts outside the CDR3, is DGGITQSPKYLFRKEGQNVTLSCEQNLNHDAMYWYRQDPGQGLRLIYYSQIVNDFQKGDIAEGYSVSREKKESFPLTVTSAQKNPTAFYLCASSGQGQTYEQYFGPGTRLTVT.

A single count supports this clone. The chain uses TRBV27 and TRBJ1-1; tentatively, D is TRBD1 (5 bases). This CDR3 comprises 14 residues. V was trimmed by 4 bases and J by 2 bases, leaving 11 bases between them. Germline CDR1 and CDR2: MNHEY and SMNVEV (reference sequence). CDR3 amino acids: CASSWSRTNTEAFF. CDR3 DNA: TGTGCCAGCAGTTGGAGCCGGACAAACACTGAAGCTTTCTTT.

This clone was counted a few times. The chain has TRBV2 and TRBJ2-2, with a weak D call TRBD2 (6 bases). The germline V and J ends were trimmed by 4 bases and 5 bases, with 14 bases remaining between them. This CDR3 has 15 residues. Germline lookup yields CDR1 SNHLY and CDR2 FYNNEI. CDR3 coding DNA: TGTGCCAGCAGTGGGGTGTCCGGAGGGACCGGGGAGCTGTTTTTT. Amino acid sequence: CASSGVSGGTGELFF.